These 25 T cell receptor beta chains were sequenced from one sample in a study of CD8 T cells in ankylosing spondylitis. TCRdb passed the 5' RACE reads through MiXCR, listing each CDR3 protein once. The table shows 240,000 or so distinct CDR3 sequences, with less than 10% occurring only once. Sequencing was performed on blood, either unsorted or a sorted T cell fraction (not recorded which). The receptors derive from a male donor with ankylosing spondylitis or in good health (not recorded which).

This clonotype was counted many times. The chain has TRBV20-1 and TRBJ1-5, with a possible D match to TRBD1 (6 bases). The germline V and J ends were trimmed by 2 bases and 5 bases, with 16 bases remaining between them. This CDR3 region has 15 residues. Germline V lookup: CDR1 DFQATT, CDR2 SNEGSKA (reference sequence). The CDR3 protein is CSARHVGGQDQPQHF. In DNA form, the CDR3 reads TGCAGTGCTAGACACGTGGGGGGCCAAGATCAGCCCCAGCATTTT.

As concerns this clonotype: Since a much larger clone is just one base distant, this may be a read error. The CDR3 protein is CAISPPDIQRVYF. The CDR3 DNA reads as TGTGCCATCAGTCCCCCCGACATACAGCGGGTCTACTTC. This chain links TRBV12-3 or TRBV12-4 with TRBJ2-1, with D possibly being TRBD2 (6 bases). CDR3 length: 13 amino acids.

In its sample, this clonotype was seen many times. The rearrangement uses TRBV7-9 and TRBJ2-1; D is undetermined. The CDR3 consists of 14 residues. Trimming shortened V by 5 bases and J by 5 bases, and 13 bases separated the two germline ends. Germline assignment: CDR1 SEHNR and CDR2 FQNEAQ (reference sequence). In DNA, the CDR3 is TGTGCCAGCAGCCCCTCCGAGAGCCACAATGAGCAGTTCTTC. Amino acid sequence: CASSPSESHNEQFF.

The V gene is TRBV20-1, the J gene TRBJ2-1; D gene uncertain. This CDR3 region has 11 residues. Per germline, CDR1 DFQATT and CDR2 SNEGSKA (reference sequence). Trimming took 6 bases from V and 4 from J, leaving 7 bases between them. The CDR3 reads CSAPDYNEQFF. The CDR3 coding sequence is TGCAGTGCACCAGATTACAATGAGCAGTTCTTC.

This clonotype occurred a few times. The chain carries TRBV11-3 and TRBJ2-1; D perhaps matches TRBD1 (5 bases). V gave up 5 bases and J gave up 16 bases, with 24 bases separating them. The CDR3 extends over 14 amino acids. The V gene's germline CDR1 is SGHNT and CDR2 YENEEA. CDR3 loop: CASSLGAPSPNRFF. CDR3 in DNA: TGTGCCAGCAGCCTAGGGGCCCCCTCGCCTAATCGTTTCTTC.

This clonotype was observed at least ten times. CDR3 sequence (DNA): TGCAGTGCCACAAGCGGGGGAGGTGACGAGCAGTACTTC. It codes for CSATSGGGDEQYF. The chain employs TRBV20-1 and TRBJ2-7, with 8 bases fitting TRBD2. This CDR3 is 13 amino acids long. V was clipped by 6 bases and J by 5 bases; unmatched bases: 9. Germline values: CDR1 DFQATT, CDR2 SNEGSKA (reference sequence).

In this sample, this clonotype turned up many times. V usage is TRBV5-1 and J usage is TRBJ2-5; tentatively, D is TRBD1 (5 bases). CDR1 SGHRS and CDR2 YFSETQ come from the germline V gene. CDR3 length equals 14 residues. Trimming took 5 bases from V and 4 from J, leaving 15 bases between them. The CDR3 sequence is CASRRSGRGETQYF. The CDR3 DNA is TGCGCCAGCAGGAGGTCAGGGCGAGGAGAGACCCAGTACTTC.

The sample holds many counts of this clonotype. The chain recombines TRBV28 with TRBJ2-2; 12 bases agree with TRBD2. This CDR3 has 21 residues. The germline CDR1 and CDR2 sequences are MDHEN and SYDVKM. Trimming took 3 bases from V and 6 from J; bases not matched to a gene: 20. The CDR3 region has the DNA TGTGCCAGCAGTTTGACGCCGGGACTAGCGGGCCCAACCAAAAGGGCCGGGGAGCTGTTTTTT. It codes for CASSLTPGLAGPTKRAGELFF.

This clonotype came up many times. The rearrangement links TRBV4-3 to TRBJ1-2; 7 positions match TRBD1. Germline lookup yields CDR1 LGHNA and CDR2 YSLEER. Unmatched junction bases numbered 4, after V lost 1 base and J lost 8 bases. The length of the CDR3 is 13 residues. Written as DNA, the CDR3 is TGCGCCAGCAGCCAAGTTCAGGGGGTGGGCTACACCTTC. Amino acid sequence: CASSQVQGVGYTF.

The sample holds many counts of this clonotype. The J gene is TRBJ2-3, the V gene TRBV20-1; the match to TRBD2 covers 11 bases. The germline CDR1 and CDR2 sequences are DFQATT and SNEGSKA (reference sequence). V gave up 2 bases and J gave up 1 base; unmatched junction bases: 14. The CDR3 sequence is 19 residues long. CDR3 nucleotide sequence: TGCAGTGCTAGACCCGGGGGGACTAGCGGAACAGGGGGCACAGATACGCAGTATTTT. It codes for CSARPGGTSGTGGTDTQYF.

This clonotype was found many times. V is TRBV10-3 and J is TRBJ2-1; TRBD2 matches 13 bases. This CDR3 has 13 residues. Germline V CDR1 and CDR2: ENHRY, SYGVKD. After removal of 8 bases from V and 5 bases from J, the junction contained 0 bases not matched to a gene. For the CDR3, the DNA is TGTGCCATCGGGACTAGCGGGAACAATGAGCAGTTCTTC. This codes for CAIGTSGNNEQFF.

This clonotype was picked up many times. The chain has TRBV7-2 and TRBJ2-5; maybe TRBD2 (7 bases). Germline V gives CDR1 SGHTA, CDR2 FQGNSA. This CDR3 has 17 amino acids. V lost 1 base, J lost 7 bases, and 22 bases lay in between. The CDR3 nucleotides read TGTGCCAGCAGCTTAGTAGGGGGGACTATTCCAGTCGGGACCCAGTACTTC. Translation gives CASSLVGGTIPVGTQYF.

In regard to this clonotype: This may be a read error, as it is one base from a much larger clone. This chain links TRBV20-1 with TRBJ1-2; the D gene is possibly TRBD1 (6 bases). The CDR3 has 13 amino acids. Germline values: CDR1 DFQATT, CDR2 SNEGSKA (reference sequence). The CDR3 protein is CSARVGGYDGFTF. The CDR3 coding sequence is TGCAGTGCTAGAGTAGGGGGGTACGATGGCTTCACCTTC.

The chain uses TRBV7-9 and TRBJ2-1; D perhaps matches TRBD2 (7 bases). Germline V gene data show CDR1 as SEHNR and CDR2 as FQNEAQ (reference sequence). V was shortened by 5 bases and J by 3 bases, with 20 bases between the two germline ends. This CDR3 comprises 17 residues. CDR3 coding DNA: TGTGCCAGCAGCCCCCGTGGGGGGGGCGCAAACTACAATGAGCAGTTCTTC. Its translation: CASSPRGGGANYNEQFF.

This rearrangement joins TRBV20-1 to TRBJ2-1; TRBD2 matches at 12 bases. CDR1 DFQATT and CDR2 SNEGSKA come from the germline V gene (reference sequence). The CDR3 is 17 amino acids. Germline trimming cut 3 bases from V and 7 bases from J; bases unmatched to any gene: 13. The CDR3 spells CSASSSSGTSGPNEQFF. Written as DNA, the CDR3 is TGCAGTGCTAGTTCCTCATCCGGGACTAGCGGGCCAAATGAGCAGTTCTTC.

The sample holds many counts of this clonotype. The V and J genes are TRBV7-9 and TRBJ1-6; possible D gene TRBD1, 5 bases. Between the trimmed V and J ends, which lost 6 bases and 9 bases, there was a span of 18 bases. From germline, CDR1 is SEHNR and CDR2 FQNEAQ (reference sequence). CDR3 length: 15 residues. DNA for the CDR3: TGTGCCAGCAGTCCCGGGTCGGGGGGGAGTTCACCCCTCCACTTT. It translates to CASSPGSGGSSPLHF.

Many counts were recorded for this clonotype. The genes are TRBV18 and TRBJ2-3; tentatively, D is TRBD1 (6 bases). Germline CDR1 reads KGHSH; CDR2 reads LQKENI. The V gene lost 1 base and the J gene lost 4 bases, with 12 bases spanning the gap. CDR3 length: 15 residues. The CDR3 region has the DNA TGTGCCAGCTCACCACGGAATAAGGGGGCAGATACGCAGTATTTT. Amino acids: CASSPRNKGADTQYF.

The sample holds many counts of this clonotype. This CDR3 is CAISDNNGYTF. In DNA form, the CDR3 reads TGTGCCATCAGTGACAACAATGGCTACACCTTC. V usage is TRBV10-3 and J usage is TRBJ1-2; unclear D gene. From germline, CDR1 is ENHRY and CDR2 SYGVKD. Trimming took off 3 bases at V and 6 bases at J, with 5 bases between the two ends. The CDR3 length is 11 residues.

This clonotype showed up many times. The rearrangement links TRBV9 to TRBJ2-1, with 14 nucleotides matching TRBD2. In germline, CDR1 is SGDLS, CDR2 YYNGEE. The CDR3 has 18 amino acids. V lost 4 bases and J lost 10; bases outside the gene matches: 16. CDR3 in DNA: TGTGCCAGCAGCCCGACTCGGACTAGCGGGGGGCCGGGGCTAGAGCAGTTCTTC. As protein: CASSPTRTSGGPGLEQFF.

This clonotype has a count of ten or more. J is TRBJ2-7 and V is TRBV5-1, with D maybe TRBD2 (5 bases). Germline CDR1 SGHRS, CDR2 YFSETQ. The V end was cut by 2 bases, the J end by 1 base, with 7 bases between. There are 13 residues in the CDR3. CDR3 DNA sequence: TGCGCCAGCAGCTTAACTAGGTCCTACGAGCAGTACTTC. Encoded protein: CASSLTRSYEQYF.

Concerning this clonotype: This may arise from a read error, as a much more abundant clone is one base away. This sequence joins TRBV5-1 and TRBJ2-2; a possible D gene is TRBD2 (5 bases). The germline gives CDR1 SGHRS, CDR2 YFSETQ. This CDR3 is 18 amino acids long. The CDR3 loop reads CASSLSRAERSNTGEPFF. CDR3 sequence (DNA): TGCGCCAGCAGCTTGTCGAGGGCGGAGAGGTCGAACACCGGGGAGCCGTTTTTT.

This clonotype was counted many times. This sequence joins TRBV19 and TRBJ2-3; no reliable D call. Trimming took 4 bases from V and 6 from J, leaving 8 bases between them. The CDR3 sequence is 12 residues long. Germline V gene lookup returns CDR1 LNHDA and CDR2 SQIVND (reference sequence). CDR3 bases: TGTGCCAGTAGTACGATTAAGGATACGCAGTATTTT. Amino acids: CASSTIKDTQYF.

The chain links TRBV6-1 to TRBJ1-1, with D unresolved. The CDR3 totals 10 residues. Trimming pared 10 bases from V and 2 bases from J, leaving 5 bases between. CDR1 and CDR2 (germline): MNHNS, SASEGT. This chain's CDR3 is CATGNTEAFF. Here the CDR3 DNA reads TGTGCCACCGGTAACACTGAAGCTTTCTTT.

This clonotype has ten or more counts. V and J are TRBV29-1 and TRBJ2-5; D not resolved. The CDR3 sequence is 12 residues long. V lost 3 bases and J 5 bases, leaving 10 bases between the germline ends. Germline CDR1 is SQVTM and CDR2 is ANQGSEA. Here the CDR3 DNA reads TGCAGCGTTGATGGACGAAAGGAGACCCAGTACTTC. Its translation: CSVDGRKETQYF.

This clonotype was seen many times. This rearrangement joins TRBV18 to TRBJ2-1; D unresolved. The CDR3 consists of 14 residues. V was shortened by 4 bases and J by 2 bases, with 9 bases between the two germline ends. CDR1 and CDR2 (germline): KGHSH, LQKENI. Here the CDR3 reads CASSQASAYNEQFF. CDR3 in DNA: TGTGCCAGCTCACAGGCCTCAGCCTACAATGAGCAGTTCTTC.